The T cell receptor (beta chain) described here comes from a study of CD8+ T cells in alopecia areata (dated by TCRdb to between 2018 and 2020). In the study overall: The treated patients took part in an open-label pilot trial in which moderate-to-severe alopecia areata was treated with oral tofacitinib at 5 to 10 mg twice daily. Patients received tofacitinib for 6 to 18 months and were then followed off drug for 6 months to check for delayed response and recurrence. The SALT score, which quantifies the percentage of affected scalp surface area, was used to measure disease severity in treated patients. High-throughput TCRbeta sequencing was used to examine T cell clonal expansion in alopecia areata in both the C3H/HeJ mouse model and human patients. Scalp tissue and sorted CD4+ and CD8+ peripheral blood T cells from patchy and totalis/universalis alopecia areata patients and from healthy controls were covered by human TCRbeta sequencing. Biopsies were taken from tofacitinib-treated patients at baseline and again at 4 and 24 weeks into treatment, and several of those patients also had a later scalp biopsy. Scalp clonality was compared among normal scalp (n=4), patchy alopecia areata scalp (n=8), and alopecia totalis/universalis scalp (n=8). RNA was obtained with the PAXgene miRNA kit for fixed scalp, the miRNeasy kit for PBMCs, and the RNeasy kit for mouse skin. immunoSEQ multiplex PCR using 35 Vbeta forward primers and 13 Jbeta reverse primers was used to amplify TCRbeta CDR3 regions. Overall study outcomes, separate from this receptor: Scalp TCR repertoire analysis is complicated because resident alphabeta T cells in normal human skin are also sequenced, whereas mouse skin is dominated by gammadelta T cells. During tofacitinib treatment, many expanded lesional clones remained in scalp and blood, and this persistence may partly explain relapse after treatment is stopped. Scalp clonality and the number of expanded CD8+ clones among the top 100 scalp clones were significantly decreased by tofacitinib. Because the treated cohort was small and had only one nonresponder, larger studies are needed to examine links between baseline CD8+ expansion and response. Compared with normal scalp, lesional scalp had higher clonality and more expanded CD8+ clones, particularly in alopecia totalis/universalis, a pattern that suggests antigenic drive. Shared TCR sequences between patients were less evident than in mice, which may be partly attributable to HLA diversity in the patient population.

Per the publication, the time point label means: 20 to 30 weeks on oral tofacitinib. The treatment or condition label, as the study defines it: oral pan-JAK inhibitor, 5-10 mg twice daily. Lesional scalp punch biopsies and peripheral blood were collected from alopecia areata patients. PBMCs were isolated by density centrifugation and stained for CD3, CD4 and CD8, after which CD4+ and CD8+ T cells were sorted on a FACSAria. Libraries were constructed by the immunoSEQ multiplex PCR assay. To provide template for TCR sequencing, every sample had RNA extracted and reverse transcribed into cDNA. SuperScript III was used to make first-strand cDNA, primed with a 2:1 mix of oligo-dT and random hexamers. Amplification bias was assessed with a synthetic immune receptor repertoire, and residual bias was removed computationally. The study's processing was this. Raw reads were preprocessed to remove errors, and CDR3 was defined by IMGT conventions from the conserved cysteine to phenylalanine. Clonality was computed as 1 minus the Shannon entropy, with the entropy normalized by log2 of the number of productive unique TCRs. Scalp TCRbeta sequences were cross-referenced with sorted blood CD4 and CD8 repertoires so that the CD4 or CD8 identity of scalp clones could be inferred. As stored in TCRdb, this immuneACCESS dataset retains in-frame rearrangements with V and J assigned. A fraction of the clones does not appear; measured against another copy, unresolved V genes explain less than half of the discrepancy, and the remainder lacks a known reason. That table gives V, J and clone size, and the DNA gave D and trimming. The sample table holds 60,000 to 90,000 clones, of which roughly 70% were seen once. 20% to 30% of the sample goes to the ten largest clones.

This clone was seen a few times. There is no known antigen for this receptor. Base qualities were left out, and no much larger clone turns up one base away. The germline V gene (reference sequence) specifies PRHDT as CDR1 and FYEKMQ as CDR2. Trimming takes 4 bases from V and 3 bases from J, and the germline ends sit 10 bases apart. The CDR3 contains 15 residues, cysteine and phenylalanine counted. Only the CDR3 portion is preserved as DNA: 45 bases, with reading frame beginning at the first base. The chain is encoded by TRBV13 joined to TRBJ1-6; perhaps TRBD1 is the D gene, with 5 bases matching. This specimen was CD8+ T cells sorted from blood, taken at week 24, from a patient treated with tofacitinib. This receptor was identified in a human donor with alopecia areata. The DNA is TGTGCCAGCAGCTCGTGGGGGGGCTATAATTCACCCCTCCACTTT. Its translation is CASSSWGGYNSPLHF. Extended through the reference TRBV13 and TRBJ1-6 proteins, this CDR3 yields the full variable domain: AAGVIQSPRHLIKEKRETATLKCYPIPRHDTVYWYQQGPGQDPQFLISFYEKMQSDKGSIPDRFSAQQFSDYHSELNMSSLELGDSALYFCASSSWGGYNSPLHFGNGTRLTVT.